Described below is a single TCR beta chain sequence and its context. Its antigen remains unidentified. The data were taken from a study of brain T cells in children with intractable seizures. Regarding the study as a whole: Patients' HCMV serostatus was unknown; virus specificity rests on CDR3 similarity alone.

Time point in this sample: blood from clinic visit 5 months post-surgery; TSC patient then seizure free. Sequencing was limited to surgery cases with top T cell transcript signatures in brain tissue. Pre-surgery treatment included at least one anti-epileptic drug. CDR1 and CDR2 (germline): SNHLY, FYNNEI. The CDR3 has 14 residues. V was clipped by 4 bases and J by 2 bases, with 12 bases between them. The protocol was immunoSEQ multiplex PCR, while the TCRdb copy is restricted to in-frame clones and leaves out a portion. The sample shows 300,000 to 400,000 clones, over 90% of them seen only once. Here the sequenced sample was peripheral blood, taken roughly 5 months after surgery. The TCR sequence derives from a boy under two years old with tuberous sclerosis and intractable seizures. The chain carries TRBV2 and TRBJ2-7, with D tentatively TRBD1 or TRBD2 (5 bases each). CDR3 in DNA: TGTGCCAGCAGTGCTGGGGCTAGCACCTACGAGCAGTACTTC. Amino acid sequence: CASSAGASTYEQYF.